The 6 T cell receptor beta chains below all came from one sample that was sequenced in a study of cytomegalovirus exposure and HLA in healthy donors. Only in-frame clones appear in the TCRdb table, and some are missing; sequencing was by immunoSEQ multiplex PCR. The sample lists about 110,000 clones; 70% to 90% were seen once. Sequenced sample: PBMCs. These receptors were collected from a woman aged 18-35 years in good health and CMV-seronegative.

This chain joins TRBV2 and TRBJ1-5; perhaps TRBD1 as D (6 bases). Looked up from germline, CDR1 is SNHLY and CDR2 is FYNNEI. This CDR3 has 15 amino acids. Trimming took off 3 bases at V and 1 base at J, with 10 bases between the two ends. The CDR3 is CASSESGVSNQPQHF. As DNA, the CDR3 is TGTGCCAGCAGTGAGTCAGGGGTGAGCAATCAGCCCCAGCATTTT.

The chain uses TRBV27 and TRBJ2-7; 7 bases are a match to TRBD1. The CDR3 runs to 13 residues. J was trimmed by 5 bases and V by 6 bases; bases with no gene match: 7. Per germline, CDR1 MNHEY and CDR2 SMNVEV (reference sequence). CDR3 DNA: TGTGCCAGCAGGAACAGGGGTCCCAACGAGCAGTACTTC. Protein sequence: CASRNRGPNEQYF.

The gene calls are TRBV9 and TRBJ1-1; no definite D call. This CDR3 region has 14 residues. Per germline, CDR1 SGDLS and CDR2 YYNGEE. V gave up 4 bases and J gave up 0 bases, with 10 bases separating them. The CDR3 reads CASSPSTLNTEAFF. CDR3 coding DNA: TGTGCCAGCAGCCCCAGTACCTTGAACACTGAAGCTTTCTTT.

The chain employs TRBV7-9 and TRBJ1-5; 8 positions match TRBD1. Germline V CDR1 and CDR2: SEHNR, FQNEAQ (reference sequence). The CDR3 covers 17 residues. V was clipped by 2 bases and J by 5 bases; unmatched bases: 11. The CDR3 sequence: CASSLIGQGPLDQPQHF. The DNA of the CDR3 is TGTGCCAGCAGCTTAATAGGACAGGGACCGCTTGATCAGCCCCAGCATTTT.

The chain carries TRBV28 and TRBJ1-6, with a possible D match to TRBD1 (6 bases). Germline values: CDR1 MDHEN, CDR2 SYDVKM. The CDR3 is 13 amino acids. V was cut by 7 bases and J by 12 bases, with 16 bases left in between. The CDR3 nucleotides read TGTGCCAGCAAACCTACAGGGCCAGTACCCCTCCACTTT. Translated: CASKPTGPVPLHF.

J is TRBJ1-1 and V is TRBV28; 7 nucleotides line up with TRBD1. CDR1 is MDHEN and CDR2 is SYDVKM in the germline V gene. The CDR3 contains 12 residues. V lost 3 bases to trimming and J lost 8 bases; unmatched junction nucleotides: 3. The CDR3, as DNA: TGTGCCAGCAGTTTGGTAGGGGGCGAAGCTTTCTTT. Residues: CASSLVGGEAFF. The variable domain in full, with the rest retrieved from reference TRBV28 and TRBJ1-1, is DVKVTQSSRYLVKRTGEKVFLECVQDMDHENMFWYRQDPGLGLRLIYFSYDVKMKEKGDIPEGYSVSREKKERFSLILESASTNQTSMYLCASSLVGGEAFFGQGTRLTVV.